This paragraph covers one TCR beta chain sequence. This entry comes from a study of PD-1 blockade in mismatch repair-deficient tumors. On the study more broadly: Patients had 12 mismatch repair-deficient cancer types, all previously treated and progressing.

This table comes from immunoSEQ multiplex PCR, and its TCRdb copy is limited to in-frame clones, with some not included. The sample yields roughly 130,000 clones, 88% seen once. This receptor was obtained from an adult with mismatch repair-deficient cancer. The sequencing used peripheral blood, collected 70 to 72 weeks after starting pembrolizumab.

This CDR3 reads CASSPDSRNTGELFF. CDR3 nucleotide sequence: TGTGCCAGCAGCCCAGACTCTAGGAACACCGGGGAGCTGTTTTTT. J is TRBJ2-2 and V is TRBV7-2; no clear D gene. Germline V CDR1 and CDR2: SGHTA, FQGNSA. This CDR3 comprises 15 residues. V was clipped by 5 bases and J by 1 base, with 11 bases between them.